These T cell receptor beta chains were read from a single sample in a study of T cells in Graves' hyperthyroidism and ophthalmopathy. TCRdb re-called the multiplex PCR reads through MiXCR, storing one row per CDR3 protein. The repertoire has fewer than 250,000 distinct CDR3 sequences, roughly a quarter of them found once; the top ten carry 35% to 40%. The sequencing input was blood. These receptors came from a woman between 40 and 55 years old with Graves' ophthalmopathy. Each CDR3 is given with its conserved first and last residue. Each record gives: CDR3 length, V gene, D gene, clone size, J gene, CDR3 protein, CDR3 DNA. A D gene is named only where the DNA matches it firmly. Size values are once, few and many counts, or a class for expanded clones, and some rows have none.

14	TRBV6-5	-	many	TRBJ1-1	CASTQQALNTEAFF	TGTGCCAGCACCCAACAGGCCCTGAACACTGAAGCTTTCTTT
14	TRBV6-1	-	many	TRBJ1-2	CASSSMRLGYGYTF	TGTGCCAGCAGCTCAATGAGGCTGGGCTATGGCTACACCTTC
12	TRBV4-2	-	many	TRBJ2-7	CASSQSSYEQYF	TGTGCCAGCAGCCAAAGCTCCTACGAGCAGTACTTC
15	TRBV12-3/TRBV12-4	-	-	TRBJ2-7	CASSTSGTGAYEQYF	TGTGCCAGCAGTACCTCCGGGACTGGGGCCTACGAGCAGTACTTC
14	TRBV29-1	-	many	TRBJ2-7	CSVGWQGQLYEQYF	TGCAGCGTTGGGTGGCAGGGACAACTCTACGAGCAGTACTTC
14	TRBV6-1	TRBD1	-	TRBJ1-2	CASSERTGNYGYTF	TGTGCCAGCAGTGAAAGGACAGGGAACTATGGCTACACCTTC
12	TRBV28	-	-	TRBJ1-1	CASSLDRGKAFF	TGTGCCAGCAGCTTAGACCGGGGGAAAGCTTTCTTT
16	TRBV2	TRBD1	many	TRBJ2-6	CASRRQGAAGANVLTF	TGTGCCAGCCGGAGACAGGGGGCAGCTGGGGCCAACGTCCTGACTTTC
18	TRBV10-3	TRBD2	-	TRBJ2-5	CAISEYRGTSGGQETQYF	TGTGCCATCAGTGAATACCGCGGGACTAGCGGAGGCCAAGAGACCCAGTACTTC
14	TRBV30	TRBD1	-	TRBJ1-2	CAWSGRTGYYGYTF	TGTGCCTGGAGTGGAAGGACAGGGTACTATGGCTACACCTTC
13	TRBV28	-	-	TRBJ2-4	CASSAPGGSLQYF	TGTGCCAGCAGTGCTCCAGGGGGGTCCCTTCAGTACTTC
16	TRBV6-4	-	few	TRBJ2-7	CASSDKFWGSSYEQYF	TGTGCCAGCAGTGACAAATTTTGGGGAAGCTCCTACGAGCAGTACTTC
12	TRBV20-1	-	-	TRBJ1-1	CRAGHPNTEAFF	TGCAGGGCGGGACACCCGAACACTGAAGCTTTCTTT
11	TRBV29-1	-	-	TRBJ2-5	CSVGRQETQYF	TGCAGCGTTGGACGTCAAGAGACCCAGTACTTC
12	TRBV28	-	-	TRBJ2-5	CASTQGKETQYF	TGTGCCAGTACACAGGGAAAAGAGACCCAGTACTTC
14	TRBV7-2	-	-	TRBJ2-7	CASSLAATSYEQYF	TGTGCCAGCAGCTTAGCGGCAACCTCCTACGAGCAGTACTTC
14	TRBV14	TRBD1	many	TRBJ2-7	CASSQTRDSYEQYF	TGTGCCAGCAGCCAGACCCGGGACAGCTACGAGCAGTACTTC
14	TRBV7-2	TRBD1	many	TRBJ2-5	CASSADRVAKTQYF	TGTGCCAGCAGCGCAGACAGGGTAGCGAAGACCCAGTACTTC
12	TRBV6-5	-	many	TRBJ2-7	CASSSYRDEQYF	TGTGCCAGCAGTTCCTACAGGGACGAGCAGTACTTC
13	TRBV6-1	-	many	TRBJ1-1	CASSVTGNTEAFF	TGTGCCAGCAGTGTTACAGGGAACACTGAAGCTTTCTTT
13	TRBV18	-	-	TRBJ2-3	CASSRDSRDTQYF	TGTGCCAGCTCCCGGGACTCCCGGGATACGCAGTATTTT
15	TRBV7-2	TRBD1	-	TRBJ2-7	CASGTGQTFFVEQYF	TGTGCCAGCGGGACGGGACAGACCTTTTTCGTCGAGCAGTACTTC
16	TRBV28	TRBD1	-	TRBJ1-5	CASSLGGGGGNQPQHF	TGTGCCAGCAGTTTAGGAGGGGGCGGGGGCAATCAGCCCCAGCATTTT
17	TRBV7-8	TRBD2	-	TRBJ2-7	CASSLGLWREGNYEQYF	TGTGCCAGCAGCTTAGGTCTGTGGCGGGAGGGGAACTACGAGCAGTACTTC
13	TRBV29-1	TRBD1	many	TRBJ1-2	CSAPGQGPLGYTF	TGCAGCGCCCCGGGACAGGGTCCCCTTGGCTACACCTTC
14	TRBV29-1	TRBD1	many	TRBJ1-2	CSAKDRAGDYGYTF	TGCAGCGCAAAGGACAGGGCCGGGGACTATGGCTACACCTTC
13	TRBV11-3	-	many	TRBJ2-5	CASSLVKGETQYF	TGTGCCAGCAGCTTGGTAAAGGGGGAGACCCAGTACTTC
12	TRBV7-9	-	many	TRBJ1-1	CASSLGTLEAFF	TGTGCCAGCAGCCTGGGGACACTGGAAGCTTTCTTT
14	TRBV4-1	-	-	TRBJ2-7	CASSQDPPGNEQYF	TGCGCCAGCAGCCAAGATCCCCCGGGCAACGAGCAGTACTTC
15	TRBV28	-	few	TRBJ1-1	CASSSGGGKGTEAFF	TGTGCCAGCAGCTCAGGCGGGGGGAAGGGAACTGAAGCTTTCTTT
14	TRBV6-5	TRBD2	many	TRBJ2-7	CASSYVAGSYEQYF	TGTGCCAGCAGTTACGTAGCGGGCTCCTACGAGCAGTACTTC
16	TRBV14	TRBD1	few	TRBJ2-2	CASSRPGQGLTGELFF	TGTGCCAGCAGCCGTCCGGGACAGGGCCTCACCGGGGAGCTGTTTTTT
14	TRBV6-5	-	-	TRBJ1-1	CASSSAVVGAEAFF	TGTGCCAGCAGTTCCGCCGTGGTTGGGGCTGAAGCTTTCTTT
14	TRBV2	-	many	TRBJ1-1	CASINDRRNTEAFF	TGTGCCAGCATAAACGACAGAAGAAACACTGAAGCTTTCTTT
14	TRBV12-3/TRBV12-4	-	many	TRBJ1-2	CASSLAGVNYGYTF	TGTGCCAGCAGTTTAGCAGGGGTCAACTATGGCTACACCTTC
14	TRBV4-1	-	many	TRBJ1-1	CASSQEQGATEAFF	TGCGCCAGCAGCCAAGAACAGGGAGCCACTGAAGCTTTCTTT
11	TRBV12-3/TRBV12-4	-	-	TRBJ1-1	CASSRTYEAFF	TGTGCCAGCAGTCGGACCTATGAAGCTTTCTTT
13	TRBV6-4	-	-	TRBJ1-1	CASGSVSGREAFF	TGTGCCAGCGGGAGCGTATCAGGCCGTGAAGCTTTCTTT
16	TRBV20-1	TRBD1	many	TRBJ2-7	CSARDLAGGDIYEQYF	TGCAGTGCTAGAGATCTTGCAGGGGGCGATATCTACGAGCAGTACTTC
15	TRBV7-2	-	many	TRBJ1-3	CASSLGPFSGNTIYF	TGTGCCAGCAGCTTAGGTCCGTTTTCTGGAAACACCATATATTTT
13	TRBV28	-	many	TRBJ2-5	CASSYGLIETQYF	TGTGCCAGCAGTTACGGGCTCATAGAGACCCAGTACTTC
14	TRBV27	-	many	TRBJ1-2	CASSRTGGDYGYTF	TGTGCCAGCAGTCGTACTGGGGGAGACTATGGCTACACCTTC
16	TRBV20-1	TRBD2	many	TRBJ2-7	CSARDPASGRAYEQYF	TGCAGTGCTAGAGACCCCGCCAGCGGGAGGGCCTACGAGCAGTACTTC
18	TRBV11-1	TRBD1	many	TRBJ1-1	CASSSRRGGQGPNTEAFF	TGTGCCAGCAGCTCCCGTAGGGGTGGACAGGGACCGAACACTGAAGCTTTCTTT
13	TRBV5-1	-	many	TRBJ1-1	CASSLAPNTEAFF	TGCGCCAGCAGCTTGGCACCGAACACTGAAGCTTTCTTT
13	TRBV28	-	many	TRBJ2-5	CASWGLDQETQYF	TGTGCCAGCTGGGGACTGGACCAAGAGACCCAGTACTTC
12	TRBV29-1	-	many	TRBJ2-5	CSVVIWEETQYF	TGCAGCGTTGTAATCTGGGAAGAGACCCAGTACTTC
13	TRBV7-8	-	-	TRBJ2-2	CASSRGRTGELFF	TGTGCCAGCAGCCGAGGGAGAACCGGGGAGCTGTTTTTT
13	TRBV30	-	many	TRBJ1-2	CAWSEYREGGYTF	TGTGCCTGGAGTGAATACAGGGAGGGTGGCTACACCTTC
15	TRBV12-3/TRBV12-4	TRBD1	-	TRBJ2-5	CASSRQGKIQETQYF	TGTGCCAGCAGCCGACAGGGGAAAATCCAAGAGACCCAGTACTTC